A selection of T cell receptor beta chains follows, all from one sample in a study of T cell repertoires in cytomegalovirus infection. TCRdb reprocessed the reads with MiXCR, giving one entry per CDR3 protein. The sample lists about 210,000 distinct CDR3 sequences, roughly 6.5% occurring once. The sample comprised PBMCs. The receptors here all came from a human donor in good health (CMV status not recorded). Some clones in this sample may be carry-over from other donors' samples. Both conserved end residues are part of each CDR3. The D gene is left open where the match is weak. Expanded clones get a size class; other rows say once, few or many, or leave the size out.

TRBV7-9	.	many	TRBJ2-7	TGTGCCAGCAGCTTGGAGGGCAGCTCCTACGAGCAGTACTTC	CASSLEGSSYEQYF
TRBV20-1	.	many	TRBJ1-3	TGCAGTGCTATCACGGTGCCTGGAAACACCATATATTTT	CSAITVPGNTIYF
TRBV20-1	.	many	TRBJ1-4	TGCAGTGCCGGGGCAGCCACTAATGAAAAACTGTTTTTT	CSAGAATNEKLFF
TRBV15	.	many	TRBJ1-2	TGTGCCACCAGCAGAGAACAGGCCTATGGCTACACCTTC	CATSREQAYGYTF
TRBV29-1	.	many	TRBJ2-5	TGCAGCGGCGCTAGGGGGACCCAGTACTTC	CSGARGTQYF
TRBV2	.	.	TRBJ1-1	TGTGCCAGCAGTAAACAGGTTCTGGGCACTGAAGCTTTCTTT	CASSKQVLGTEAFF
TRBV9	.	.	TRBJ1-1	TGTGCCAGCAGCCTGACTATGCGGGACACTGAAGCTTTCTTT	CASSLTMRDTEAFF
TRBV7-9	.	many	TRBJ2-1	TGTGCCAGCAGCTTAGGAGGGGGGAGGTTCTTC	CASSLGGGRFF
TRBV7-9	.	many	TRBJ1-2	TGTGCCAGCAGCTTAGGACAGGTTGCGGAAGGCTATGGCTACACCTTC	CASSLGQVAEGYGYTF
TRBV11-2	.	many	TRBJ2-7	TGTGCCAGCAGCTTAGATAGGGCTACGGGCGAGCAGTACTTC	CASSLDRATGEQYF
TRBV28	.	many	TRBJ2-7	TGTGCCAGCAGTTTAAGCCAGGTTGGCGGCTACGAGCAGTACTTC	CASSLSQVGGYEQYF
TRBV7-9	TRBD1	many	TRBJ2-7	TGTGCCAGCAGCCCAACGGACAGGGGGCGCGGGAGTTCCTACGAGCAGTACTTC	CASSPTDRGRGSSYEQYF
TRBV7-3	TRBD1	many	TRBJ2-2	TGTGCCAGCAGCTTAACTGCCGGGACAGGGAGTAACACCGGGGAGCTGTTTTTT	CASSLTAGTGSNTGELFF
TRBV5-5	.	many	TRBJ1-1	TGTGCCAGCAGCTTGAATCCGGTCGGAATGAACACTGAAGCTTTCTTT	CASSLNPVGMNTEAFF
TRBV10-3	.	many	TRBJ2-3	TGTGCCATCAGTGATCAGACACTCAGCACAGATACGCAGTATTTT	CAISDQTLSTDTQYF
TRBV19	.	many	TRBJ2-5	TGTGCCAGTAGCGCCGTTTTGGGGAGTGACAAAGAGACCCAGTACTTC	CASSAVLGSDKETQYF
TRBV28	TRBD1	.	TRBJ2-7	TGTGCCAGCAGTTCCGGGACAGAATCCTACGAGCAGTACTTC	CASSSGTESYEQYF
TRBV7-2	.	many	TRBJ1-2	TGTGCCAGCAGCTCGGGGGGGACACCATCCTATGGCTACACCTTC	CASSSGGTPSYGYTF
TRBV5-4	TRBD1	many	TRBJ2-3	TGTGCCAGCAGCTTTGCTCCATTAACCGGGACAGGGGGCTTCAAGAGCACAGATACGCAGTATTTT	CASSFAPLTGTGGFKSTDTQYF
TRBV20-1	TRBD2	many	TRBJ2-5	TGCAGTGCTAGAGGTAGCGGGGGTCCACCGGGGACCCAGTACTTC	CSARGSGGPPGTQYF
TRBV29-1	TRBD1	few	TRBJ2-1	TGCAGCGCTGAGGGACAGAGCTCCTACAATGAGCAGTTCTTC	CSAEGQSSYNEQFF
TRBV7-3	.	many	TRBJ2-3	TGTGCCAGCAGCTCCCGTATCACAGATACGCAGTATTTT	CASSSRITDTQYF
TRBV7-2	.	many	TRBJ1-1	TGTGCCAGCAGCTCTGACCGAACTGAAGCTTTCTTT	CASSSDRTEAFF
TRBV5-1	.	many	TRBJ2-7	TGCGCCAGCAGCTTCGACGGGGGCCGCTACGAGCAGTACTTC	CASSFDGGRYEQYF
TRBV7-2	.	many	TRBJ2-1	TGTGCCAGCAACCCGACATGGGCGGATGAGCAGTTCTTC	CASNPTWADEQFF
TRBV7-2	TRBD1	many	TRBJ1-2	TGTGCCAGCAGCTCAGGACAGGGGGTCTATGGCTACACCTTC	CASSSGQGVYGYTF
TRBV28	.	many	TRBJ1-2	TGTGCCAGCAGACCTCGCAGGGGATCCGCTAACTATGGCTACACCTTC	CASRPRRGSANYGYTF
TRBV2	.	many	TRBJ1-5	TGTGCCAGCAGACTTTCCGGGACGGCGATGGAGCCCCAGCATTTT	CASRLSGTAMEPQHF
TRBV29-1	TRBD2	many	TRBJ2-7	TGCAGCGCGGGAGGGGCCGGGAGCATCTACGAGCAGTACTTC	CSAGGAGSIYEQYF
TRBV7-2	TRBD1	many	TRBJ1-5	TGTGCCAGCAGCTCTAGACAGGGCCAGTCCTATAGCAATCAGCCCCAGCATTTT	CASSSRQGQSYSNQPQHF
TRBV5-5	.	many	TRBJ1-1	TGTGCCAGCAGCTTCCCGACAGCGGTGAACACTGAAGCTTTCTTT	CASSFPTAVNTEAFF
TRBV28	.	many	TRBJ2-7	TGTGCCAGCAGTTTAGGGGCCGGGAGATCCTACGAGCAGTACTTC	CASSLGAGRSYEQYF
TRBV7-2	TRBD1	few	TRBJ1-5	TGTGCCAGCAGCTTAAGATGGACAGGGGGGTATCAGCCCCAGCATTTT	CASSLRWTGGYQPQHF
TRBV18	TRBD2	many	TRBJ2-1	TGTGCCAGCTCACCCCCCGGGACTAGTTCCTACAATGAGCAGTTCTTC	CASSPPGTSSYNEQFF
TRBV12-3/TRBV12-4	.	many	TRBJ2-5	TGTGCCAGCAGCGCCTTCGGGCAGGGAGAGACCCAGTACTTC	CASSAFGQGETQYF
TRBV20-1	.	few	TRBJ1-5	TGCAGTGCCACCTCGGCAGTTAGCAATCAGCCCCAGCATTTT	CSATSAVSNQPQHF
TRBV29-1	.	.	TRBJ2-2	TGCAGCGTTGTTATCAGCGGGGAGCTGTTTTTT	CSVVISGELFF
TRBV7-9	.	.	TRBJ1-1	TGTGCCAGCAGCGCCCGCGGGAGAACGAACACTGAAGCTTTCTTT	CASSARGRTNTEAFF
TRBV20-1	.	many	TRBJ2-7	TGCAGTGCTACCAGACAGGCGAGCTCCTACGAGCAGTACTTC	CSATRQASSYEQYF
TRBV6-4	TRBD1	many	TRBJ2-3	TGTGCCAGCAGTGAAGGACAGGGGGCATCAGATACGCAGTATTTT	CASSEGQGASDTQYF
TRBV20-1	.	.	TRBJ2-1	TGCAGTGCTAGTCCGGGACACTACAATGAGCAGTTCTTC	CSASPGHYNEQFF
TRBV20-1	.	many	TRBJ1-2	TGCAGTGCTAGAGATCCGTCGAGGAACTATGGCTACACCTTC	CSARDPSRNYGYTF
TRBV10-3	TRBD1	many	TRBJ2-6	TGTGCCATCAGTTCCGGGACAGGAAGAGTGGTACTCTCTGGGGCCAACGTCCTGACTTTC	CAISSGTGRVVLSGANVLTF
TRBV4-2	.	many	TRBJ1-3	TGTGCCAGCAGCCAAGATTTCCAGGGTAGATACACCATATATTTT	CASSQDFQGRYTIYF
TRBV5-1	TRBD2	.	TRBJ2-1	TGCGCCAGCAGTTACGACGGGGGGGCAAGGAATGAGCAGTTCTTC	CASSYDGGARNEQFF
TRBV9	.	.	TRBJ2-3	TGTGCCAGCAGCCCGGCCAAGGATACGCAGTATTTT	CASSPAKDTQYF
TRBV15	.	many	TRBJ1-1	TGTGCCACCATGAGGGATGTGAGCACTGAAGCTTTCTTT	CATMRDVSTEAFF
TRBV2	TRBD2	few	TRBJ2-7	TGTGCCAGCAGTGAACCCGCTACAGGGACTAGCGTCGGTGAGCAGTACTTC	CASSEPATGTSVGEQYF
TRBV29-1	TRBD2	many	TRBJ2-3	TGCAGCGACGCCAGCGGGGCCACAGATACGCAGTATTTT	CSDASGATDTQYF
TRBV6-1	.	many	TRBJ1-1	TGTGCCAGCAGTGAAGCGGGTTGGGGCACTGAAGCTTTCTTT	CASSEAGWGTEAFF
TRBV7-6	TRBD2	many	TRBJ2-5	TGTGCCAGCAGCTTAGAAGGAGGAGGCGGGGGAGAGACCCAGTACTTC	CASSLEGGGGGETQYF
TRBV6-2/TRBV6-3	TRBD2	many	TRBJ2-1	TGTGCCAGCAGTTACCCGGAGGCGACTAGCGGGGGGGCCTACAATGAGCAGTTCTTC	CASSYPEATSGGAYNEQFF
TRBV6-5	.	many	TRBJ1-2	TGTGCCAGCAGCCCCTTGGGCAGGGATGATGGCTACACCTTC	CASSPLGRDDGYTF
TRBV12-3/TRBV12-4	TRBD1	many	TRBJ1-2	TGTGCCAGCAGTTTCAACAGGGGGACGGATGGCTACACCTTC	CASSFNRGTDGYTF
TRBV15	TRBD1	many	TRBJ1-2	TGTGCCACCAGCAGAGAACCTGGGGGACAGGGCTTCTCCTATGGCTACACCTTC	CATSREPGGQGFSYGYTF